This is a list of T cell receptor beta chains from one sample in a study of OX40 agonist ivuxolimab in advanced cancers. Here immunoSEQ multiplex PCR was the method, and the copy in TCRdb shows in-frame clones only, minus some. This sample has about 49,000 clones, with 80% to 90% found just once. The starting material was CD4+ or CD8+ T cells sorted from blood, obtained in a trial of the OX40 agonist ivuxolimab. All receptors derive from an adult with an advanced solid tumor such as melanoma, head and neck, liver or kidney cancer. The conserved cysteine and the conserved F or W are not part of the CDR3 here.

>TRBV7-2
ASSTSGTNYGYT
>TRBV19
ASSNDRENYGYT
>TRBV7-6
ASSLGAGGNRGTDTQY
>TRBV5-4
ASSQFDIGGNYGYT
>TRBV2
ASRPIDRADEQY
>TRBV10-3
AISDPSGGTSGTGNEQF
>TRBV6-5
ASGRVVGYELF
>TRBV7-6
ASSSAWGGAGNEQF
>TRBV27
ASTLGTEAF
>TRBV6-1
ASSVEAGAATAF
>TRBV5-1
ASSGGTVNTEAF
>TRBV27
ASSVAPPLGTSGYEQY
>TRBV29-1
SVGSGDEKLF
>TRBV28
ASSTGQGSYEQY
>TRBV7-3
ASSLKLTGVGANVLT
>TRBV19
ASSFWADQNTEAF
>TRBV30
AWRARLNSYEQY
>TRBV7-2
ASSLDRQGRGTDTQY
>TRBV28
ASSWAGGRHNEQF
>TRBV11-3
ASSLASGFSTQY
>TRBV6-1
ASSDQSFGFSYEQY
>TRBV19
ASSQEGLAQY
>TRBV6-5
ASSYSRRGYTGELF
>TRBV14
ASSRTLFMNTEAF
>TRBV6-5
ASSTTNGAIPF
>TRBV4-3
ASSQDLAGGTDTQY
>TRBV7-8
ASATGQGDNEQF
>TRBV18
ASSPYGPNTEAF
>TRBV7-2
ASSLMRGGYNEQF
>TRBV5-6
ASSLGGGHPGELF
>TRBV10-3
AIRRRDGANVLT
>TRBV6-5
ASRAGGYNEQF
>TRBV19
ASSRRTDTQY
>TRBV5-1
ASSPSRGTYTDTQY
>TRBV4-2
ASSLTGGGLRDGYT
>TRBV6-4
ASTSSGGFYT
>TRBV30
AGQGAYNEQF
>TRBV7-9
ASSFGLAGTDTQY
>TRBV11-1
ASSLRTGSYEQY
>TRBV2
ASGQGSYEQY
>TRBV5-4
ASSFLSTEAF
>TRBV6-6
ASSYSAGPSGNTIY
>TRBV29-1
SVGRGTTDNEQF
>TRBV19
ASSGGTGRSGNTIY
>TRBV30
AWRGGTGDLSNQPQH
>TRBV5-6
ASSDDAGYYEQY
>TRBV7-8
ASSSPIVFREKLF
>TRBV9
ASSSVGLGENPTDTQY
>TRBV9
ASSRPVEGYT
>TRBV7-2
ASSFQRDTEAF
>TRBV19
ASKLSGSYDYEQY
>TRBV5-1
ASSLVGLAADEQF
>TRBV4-1
ASSLVAGEDTQY
>TRBV5-4
ASSLGDRGEKLF
>TRBV12-5
ASGLGGLAGEREQF
>TRBV9
ASSVARAQGRAQY
>TRBV30
AWNPADLANYGYT
>TRBV29-1
SVDTIGTEAF
>TRBV10-3
AISLAGDSSTDTQY
>TRBV27
ASSLQLRNEQY